A selection of T cell receptor beta chains follows, all from one sample in a study of T cells expressing NK-cell markers. With the 5' RACE reads reprocessed, TCRdb shows one record per CDR3 protein and no DNA. This sample contains about 170,000 distinct CDR3 sequences. The sample comprised blood T cells: a sorted CD56 or NKG2C T cell subset, CD4+ or CD8+ T cells, or bulk PBMC T cells (not recorded which). Source of these receptors: a man aged 18 to 69 in good health. Each CDR3 is given with its conserved first and last residue.

V gene: TRBV20-1
J gene: TRBJ2-7
CDR3 protein: CTPLPRLSYEQYF

V gene: TRBV2
J gene: TRBJ2-1
CDR3 protein: CASSGWSHNEQFF

V gene: TRBV7-8
J gene: TRBJ1-1
CDR3 protein: CASSSDVWFSYTEAFF

V gene: TRBV3-1
J gene: TRBJ2-7
CDR3 protein: CASSPLAVSSYEQYF

V gene: TRBV13
J gene: TRBJ2-5
CDR3 protein: CASSQRGGGETQYF

V gene: TRBV7-8
J gene: TRBJ2-7
CDR3 protein: CASSLAIGGGAYEQYF

V gene: TRBV5-5
J gene: TRBJ2-7
CDR3 protein: CASSGGTGRTPSYEQYF

V gene: TRBV19
J gene: TRBJ2-4
CDR3 protein: CASSLPGPINIQYF

V gene: TRBV20-1
J gene: TRBJ2-3
CDR3 protein: CSARGTSGGPSTDTQYF

V gene: TRBV5-1
J gene: TRBJ2-7
CDR3 protein: CASRAPSSYEQYF

V gene: TRBV2
J gene: TRBJ2-1
CDR3 protein: CASSGRRTGLNEQFF

V gene: TRBV7-3
J gene: TRBJ2-7
CDR3 protein: CASSQLAGETYEQYF

V gene: TRBV7-2
J gene: TRBJ2-7
CDR3 protein: CASSTPPLVPYYYEQYF

V gene: TRBV5-6
J gene: TRBJ2-1
CDR3 protein: CASSPPPGTDRGNEQFF

V gene: TRBV28
J gene: TRBJ2-5
CDR3 protein: CASSRSGGQETQYF

V gene: TRBV9
J gene: TRBJ2-4
CDR3 protein: CASSAGTGGNIQYF

V gene: TRBV7-9
J gene: TRBJ1-1
CDR3 protein: CASSPAQGWTFTEAFF

V gene: TRBV6-5
J gene: TRBJ2-1
CDR3 protein: CASSYSYGLAVNEQFF

V gene: TRBV19
J gene: TRBJ1-5
CDR3 protein: CASSRGTFSNQPQHF

V gene: TRBV4-2
J gene: TRBJ1-1
CDR3 protein: CASSQDEGRENTEAFF

V gene: TRBV6-5
J gene: TRBJ1-6
CDR3 protein: CASSSWQTTYNSPLHF

V gene: TRBV5-1
J gene: TRBJ2-5
CDR3 protein: CASSLGLGTGENQETQYF

V gene: TRBV27
J gene: TRBJ2-5
CDR3 protein: CASSGLAGLKTQYF

V gene: TRBV7-9
J gene: TRBJ2-5
CDR3 protein: CASKRPDQETQYF

V gene: TRBV27
J gene: TRBJ2-5
CDR3 protein: CASSSIDRGETQYF

V gene: TRBV12-3/TRBV12-4
J gene: TRBJ2-7
CDR3 protein: CASSPGTGDEQYF

V gene: TRBV18
J gene: TRBJ1-5
CDR3 protein: CASSPSDQPQHF

V gene: TRBV9
J gene: TRBJ2-1
CDR3 protein: CASSPRGGEGEQFF

V gene: TRBV27
J gene: TRBJ1-2
CDR3 protein: CASSLSIGGEGYTF

V gene: TRBV18
J gene: TRBJ2-1
CDR3 protein: CASSPGDSVYNEQFF

V gene: TRBV6-1
J gene: TRBJ1-3
CDR3 protein: CASSADGTPQLNTIYF

V gene: TRBV2
J gene: TRBJ2-1
CDR3 protein: CASSEIFLESSYNEQFF

V gene: TRBV27
J gene: TRBJ1-3
CDR3 protein: CASSPSGGTGNTIYF

V gene: TRBV2
J gene: TRBJ1-1
CDR3 protein: CASSGGVSTEAFF

V gene: TRBV7-3
J gene: TRBJ2-3
CDR3 protein: CASSPEAGGRADTQYF

V gene: TRBV7-7
J gene: TRBJ2-5
CDR3 protein: CASSNWGETQYF

V gene: TRBV5-5
J gene: TRBJ2-5
CDR3 protein: CASSLDRPLETQYF

V gene: TRBV5-1
J gene: TRBJ2-2
CDR3 protein: CASNQGAGTGELFF

V gene: TRBV4-1
J gene: TRBJ2-3
CDR3 protein: CASSHVETSTDTQYF

V gene: TRBV4-2
J gene: TRBJ2-3
CDR3 protein: CASSQVPGMNQDTQYF

V gene: TRBV7-9
J gene: TRBJ2-7
CDR3 protein: CASSPPDRPGVYEQYF

V gene: TRBV2
J gene: TRBJ2-5
CDR3 protein: CASIVPLADEWETQYF

V gene: TRBV6-5
J gene: TRBJ1-5
CDR3 protein: CASSWTEGDNQPQHF

V gene: TRBV27
J gene: TRBJ2-3
CDR3 protein: CASSLSLRADTQYF

V gene: TRBV2
J gene: TRBJ1-3
CDR3 protein: CARGAADRPAGNTIYF

V gene: TRBV4-1
J gene: TRBJ2-3
CDR3 protein: CASSQTTVTDTQYF

V gene: TRBV5-4
J gene: TRBJ2-7
CDR3 protein: CASSPFTGGSDEQYF

V gene: TRBV19
J gene: TRBJ2-2
CDR3 protein: CASSIGGANTGELFF

V gene: TRBV7-9
J gene: TRBJ2-3
CDR3 protein: CASSSQGIGTDTQYF

V gene: TRBV3-1
J gene: TRBJ1-5
CDR3 protein: CASSQDEGVRKMDNQPQHF